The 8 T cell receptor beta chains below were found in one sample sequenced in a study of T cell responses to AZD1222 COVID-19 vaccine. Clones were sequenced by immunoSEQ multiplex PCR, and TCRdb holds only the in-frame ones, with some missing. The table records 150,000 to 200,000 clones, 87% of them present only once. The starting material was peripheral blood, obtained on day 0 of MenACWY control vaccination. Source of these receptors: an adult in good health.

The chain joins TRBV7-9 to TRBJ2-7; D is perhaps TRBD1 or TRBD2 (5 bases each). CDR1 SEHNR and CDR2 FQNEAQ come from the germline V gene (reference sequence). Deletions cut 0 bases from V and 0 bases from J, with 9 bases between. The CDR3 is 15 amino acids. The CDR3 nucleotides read TGTGCCAGCAGCTTAGCGTCAGGGAGCTCCTACGAGCAGTACTTC. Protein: CASSLASGSSYEQYF.

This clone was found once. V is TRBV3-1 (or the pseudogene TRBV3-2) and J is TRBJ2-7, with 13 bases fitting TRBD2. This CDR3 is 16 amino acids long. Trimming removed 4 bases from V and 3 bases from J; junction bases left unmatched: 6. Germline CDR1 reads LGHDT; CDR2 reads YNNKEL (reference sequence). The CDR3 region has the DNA TGTGCCAGCAGCCCCGGACTAGCGGGGGCGGACTACGAGCAGTACTTC. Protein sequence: CASSPGLAGADYEQYF.

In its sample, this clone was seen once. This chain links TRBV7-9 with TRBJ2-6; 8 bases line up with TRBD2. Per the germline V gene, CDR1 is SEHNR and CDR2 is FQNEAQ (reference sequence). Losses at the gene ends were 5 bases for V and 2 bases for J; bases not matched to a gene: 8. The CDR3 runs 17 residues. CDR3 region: CASSIRGGVTGANVLTF. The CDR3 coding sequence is TGTGCCAGCAGCATACGGGGGGGCGTGACTGGGGCCAACGTCCTGACTTTC. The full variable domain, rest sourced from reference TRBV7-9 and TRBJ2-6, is DTGVSQNPRHKITKRGQNVTFRCDPISEHNRLYWYRQTLGQGPEFLTYFQNEAQLEKSRLLSDRFSAERPKGSFSTLEIQRTEQGDSAMYLCASSIRGGVTGANVLTFGAGSRLTVL.

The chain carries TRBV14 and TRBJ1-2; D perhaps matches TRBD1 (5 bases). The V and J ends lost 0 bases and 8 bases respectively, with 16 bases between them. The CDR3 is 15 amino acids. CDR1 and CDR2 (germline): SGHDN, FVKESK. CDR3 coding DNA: TGTGCCAGCAGCCAAGATCTTGGGACCCAAGGGGGCTACACCTTC. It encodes CASSQDLGTQGGYTF.

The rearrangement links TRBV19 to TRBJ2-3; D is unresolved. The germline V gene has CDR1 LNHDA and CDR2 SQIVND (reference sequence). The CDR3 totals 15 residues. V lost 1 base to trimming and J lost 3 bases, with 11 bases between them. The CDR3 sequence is CASSIGLEVTDTQYF. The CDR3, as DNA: TGTGCCAGTAGTATAGGCCTGGAAGTGACAGATACGCAGTATTTT.

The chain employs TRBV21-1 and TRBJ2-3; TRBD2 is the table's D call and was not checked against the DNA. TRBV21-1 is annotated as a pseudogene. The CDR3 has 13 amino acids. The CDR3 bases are TGTGCCAGCAAGGAGGGAAACACAGATACGCAGTATTTT. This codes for CASKEGNTDTQYF.

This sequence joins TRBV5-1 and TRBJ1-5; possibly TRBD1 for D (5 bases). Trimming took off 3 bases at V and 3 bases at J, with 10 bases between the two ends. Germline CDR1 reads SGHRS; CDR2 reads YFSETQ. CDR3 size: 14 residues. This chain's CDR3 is CASSSGLANQPQHF. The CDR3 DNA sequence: TGCGCCAGCAGCTCGGGACTAGCCAATCAGCCCCAGCATTTT.

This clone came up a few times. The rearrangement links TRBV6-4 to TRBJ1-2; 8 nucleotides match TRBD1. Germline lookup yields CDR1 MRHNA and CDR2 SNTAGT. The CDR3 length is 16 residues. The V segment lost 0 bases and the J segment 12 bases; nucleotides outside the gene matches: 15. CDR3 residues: CASSDSTQGRGLIHTF. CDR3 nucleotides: TGTGCCAGCAGTGACTCGACGCAGGGCAGGGGGCTCATTCACACCTTC.